This entry describes one T cell receptor (beta chain). Its target is not known. These data originate in a study of cytomegalovirus exposure and HLA in healthy donors. Study as a whole: The 120 validation repertoires and the approximately 630 first-cohort repertoires shared a platform, a later analysis reported. Findings of the study overall: Cytomegalovirus status was reportedly diagnosed by the classifier with high sensitivity and specificity.

Method: immunoSEQ multiplex PCR; TCRdb's copy keeps in-frame clones and lacks some. There are 200,000 to 250,000 clones in the sample; approximately 80% occur only once, and over 11% lies in the top ten. Between the trimmed V and J ends, which lost 5 bases and 5 bases, there was a span of 11 bases. The CDR3 covers 13 residues. In germline, CDR1 is MDHEN, CDR2 SYDVKM. The chain employs TRBV28 and TRBJ2-3, with D hard to call. Source material: PBMCs. This sequence originates from a woman aged 30 to 39 in good health and CMV-seropositive. The CDR3 spells CASSIGREDTQYF. The DNA for the CDR3 is TGTGCCAGCAGTATTGGAAGGGAAGATACGCAGTATTTT.